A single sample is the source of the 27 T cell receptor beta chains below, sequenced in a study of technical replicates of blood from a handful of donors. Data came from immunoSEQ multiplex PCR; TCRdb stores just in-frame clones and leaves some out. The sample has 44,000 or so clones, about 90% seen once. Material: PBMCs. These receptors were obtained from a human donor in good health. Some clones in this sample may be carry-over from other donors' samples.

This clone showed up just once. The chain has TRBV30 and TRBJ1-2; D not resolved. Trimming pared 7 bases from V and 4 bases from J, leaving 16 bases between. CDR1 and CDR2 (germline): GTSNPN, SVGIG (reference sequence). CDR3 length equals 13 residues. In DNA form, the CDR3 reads TGTGCCTTCCTCCGGAGAGGGTCCTATGGCTACACCTTC. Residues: CAFLRRGSYGYTF.

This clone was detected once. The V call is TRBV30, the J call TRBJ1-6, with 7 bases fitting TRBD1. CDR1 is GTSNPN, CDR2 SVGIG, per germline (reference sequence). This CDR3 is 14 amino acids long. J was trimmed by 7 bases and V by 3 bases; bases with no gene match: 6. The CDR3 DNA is TGTGCCTGGAGCAAACAGGGGTTCAATTCACCCCTCCACTTT. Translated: CAWSKQGFNSPLHF.

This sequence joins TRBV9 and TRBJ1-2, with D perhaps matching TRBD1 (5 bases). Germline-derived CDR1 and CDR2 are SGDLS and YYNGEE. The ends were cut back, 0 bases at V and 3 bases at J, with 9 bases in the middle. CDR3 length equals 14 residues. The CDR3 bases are TGTGCCAGCAGCGTAGGCGTAGGGGACTATGGCTACACCTTC. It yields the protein CASSVGVGDYGYTF.

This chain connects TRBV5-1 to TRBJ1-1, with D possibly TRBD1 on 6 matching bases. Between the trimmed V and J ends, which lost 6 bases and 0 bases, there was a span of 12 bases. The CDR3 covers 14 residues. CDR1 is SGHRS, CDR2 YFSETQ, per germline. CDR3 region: CASTAGDMNTEAFF. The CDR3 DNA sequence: TGCGCCAGCACCGCGGGGGACATGAACACTGAAGCTTTCTTT.

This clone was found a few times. CDR3 nucleotide sequence: TGTGCCAGCAGCTTTACTAGCGGGGGGGCCAATGAGCAGTTCTTC. Amino acids: CASSFTSGGANEQFF. The rearrangement joins TRBV7-6 to TRBJ2-1; 13 nucleotides align to TRBD2. Germline-derived CDR1 and CDR2 are SGHVS and FNYEAQ. The V gene end was trimmed by 3 bases and the J gene end by 6 bases; junction bases not matched to a gene: 2. The CDR3 runs 15 residues. The whole variable domain, filled in from reference TRBV7-6 and TRBJ2-1, reads GAGVSQSPRYKVTKRGQDVALRCDPISGHVSLYWYRQALGQGPEFLTYFNYEAQQDKSGLPNDRFSAERPEGSISTLTIQRTEQRDSAMYRCASSFTSGGANEQFFGPGTRLTVL.

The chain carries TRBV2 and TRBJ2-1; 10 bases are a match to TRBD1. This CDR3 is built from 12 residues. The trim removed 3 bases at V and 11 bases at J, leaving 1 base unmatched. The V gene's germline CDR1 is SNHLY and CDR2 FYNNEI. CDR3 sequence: CASSEDRGKQFF. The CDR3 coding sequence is TGTGCCAGCAGTGAGGACAGGGGGAAGCAGTTCTTC.

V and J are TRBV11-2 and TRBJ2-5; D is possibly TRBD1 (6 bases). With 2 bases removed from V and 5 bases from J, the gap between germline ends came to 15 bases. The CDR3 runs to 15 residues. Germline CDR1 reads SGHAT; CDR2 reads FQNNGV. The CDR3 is CASSLTYRVVETQYF. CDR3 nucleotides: TGTGCCAGCAGCTTAACCTACAGGGTAGTGGAGACCCAGTACTTC.

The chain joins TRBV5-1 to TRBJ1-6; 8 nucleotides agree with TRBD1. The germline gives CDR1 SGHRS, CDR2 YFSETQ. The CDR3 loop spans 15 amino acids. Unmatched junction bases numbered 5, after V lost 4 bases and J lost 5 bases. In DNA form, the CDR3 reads TGCGCCAGCAGCGCAGCGACAGGGGATAATTCACCCCTCCACTTT. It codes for CASSAATGDNSPLHF.

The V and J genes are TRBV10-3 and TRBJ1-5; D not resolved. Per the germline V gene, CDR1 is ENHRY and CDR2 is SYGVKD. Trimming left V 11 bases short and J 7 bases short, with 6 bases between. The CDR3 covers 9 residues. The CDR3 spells CAAGQPQHF. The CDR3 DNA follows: TGTGCCGCGGGCCAGCCCCAGCATTTT.

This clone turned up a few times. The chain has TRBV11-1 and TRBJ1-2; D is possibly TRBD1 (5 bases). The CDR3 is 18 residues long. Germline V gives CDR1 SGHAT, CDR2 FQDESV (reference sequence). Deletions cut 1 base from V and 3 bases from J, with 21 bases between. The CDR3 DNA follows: TGTGCCAGCAGCTTAGGTTTGGGGCGTCCGTCCCCTGACTATGGCTACACCTTC. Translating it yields CASSLGLGRPSPDYGYTF.

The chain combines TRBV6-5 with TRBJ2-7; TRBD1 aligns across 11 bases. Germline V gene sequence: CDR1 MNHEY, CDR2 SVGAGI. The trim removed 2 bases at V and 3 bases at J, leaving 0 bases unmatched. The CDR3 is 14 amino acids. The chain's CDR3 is CASSYGTGGYEQYF. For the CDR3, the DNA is TGTGCCAGCAGTTACGGGACAGGGGGCTACGAGCAGTACTTC.

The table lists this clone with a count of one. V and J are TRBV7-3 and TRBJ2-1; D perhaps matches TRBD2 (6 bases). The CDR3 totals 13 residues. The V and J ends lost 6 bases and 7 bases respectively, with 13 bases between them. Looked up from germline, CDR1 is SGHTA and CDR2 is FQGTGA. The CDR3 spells CASSSGAGNEQFF. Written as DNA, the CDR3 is TGTGCCAGCAGTTCCGGGGCGGGAAATGAGCAGTTCTTC.

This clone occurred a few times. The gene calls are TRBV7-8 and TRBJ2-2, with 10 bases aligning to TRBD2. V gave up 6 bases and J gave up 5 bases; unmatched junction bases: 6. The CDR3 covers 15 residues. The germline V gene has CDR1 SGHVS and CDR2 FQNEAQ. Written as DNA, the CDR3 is TGTGCCAGCAGGGCTAGCGGGAGCGAAACCGGGGAGCTGTTTTTT. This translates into CASRASGSETGELFF.

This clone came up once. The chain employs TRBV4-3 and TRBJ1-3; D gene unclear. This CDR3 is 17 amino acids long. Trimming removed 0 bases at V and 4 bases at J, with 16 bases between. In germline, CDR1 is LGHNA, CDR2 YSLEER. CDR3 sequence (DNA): TGCGCCAGCAGCCAAGAGGTAACCCATGGAGGGGGAAACACCATATATTTT. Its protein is CASSQEVTHGGGNTIYF.

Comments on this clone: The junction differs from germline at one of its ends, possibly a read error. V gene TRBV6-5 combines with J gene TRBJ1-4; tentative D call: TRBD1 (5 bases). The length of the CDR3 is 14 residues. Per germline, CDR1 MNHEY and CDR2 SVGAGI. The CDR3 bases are TGTGCCAGCAGTCTGGACAACCTAAATGATAAACTGTTTTTT. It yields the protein CASSLDNLNDKLFF.

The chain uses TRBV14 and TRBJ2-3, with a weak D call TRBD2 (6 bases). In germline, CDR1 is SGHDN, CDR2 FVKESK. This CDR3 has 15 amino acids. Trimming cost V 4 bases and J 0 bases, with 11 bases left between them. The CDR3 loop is CASSLRGGSTDTQYF. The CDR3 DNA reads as TGTGCCAGCAGCCTGCGAGGAGGGAGCACAGATACGCAGTATTTT.

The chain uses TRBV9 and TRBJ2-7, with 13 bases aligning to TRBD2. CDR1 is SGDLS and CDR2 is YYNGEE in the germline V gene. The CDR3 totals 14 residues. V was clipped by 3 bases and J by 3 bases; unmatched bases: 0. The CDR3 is CASSGTSGGYEQYF. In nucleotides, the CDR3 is TGTGCCAGCAGCGGGACTAGCGGGGGCTACGAGCAGTACTTC.

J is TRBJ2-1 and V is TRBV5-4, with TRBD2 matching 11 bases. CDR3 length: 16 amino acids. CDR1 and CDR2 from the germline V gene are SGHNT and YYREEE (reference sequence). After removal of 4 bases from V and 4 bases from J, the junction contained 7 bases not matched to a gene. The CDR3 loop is CASSRQTSGAYNEQFF. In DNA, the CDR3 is TGTGCCAGCAGCCGGCAGACTAGCGGGGCTTACAATGAGCAGTTCTTC. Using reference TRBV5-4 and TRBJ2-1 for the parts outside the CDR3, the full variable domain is ETGVTQSPTHLIKTRGQQVTLRCSSQSGHNTVSWYQQALGQGPQFIFQYYREEENGRGNFPPRFSGLQFPNYSSELNVNALELDDSALYLCASSRQTSGAYNEQFFGPGTRLTVL.

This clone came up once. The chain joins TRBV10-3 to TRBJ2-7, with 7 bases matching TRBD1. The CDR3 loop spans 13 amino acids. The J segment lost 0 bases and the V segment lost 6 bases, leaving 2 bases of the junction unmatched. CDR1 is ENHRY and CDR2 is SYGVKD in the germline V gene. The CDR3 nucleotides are TGTGCCATCAGCGGGACAGACTCCTACGAGCAGTACTTC. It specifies CAISGTDSYEQYF.

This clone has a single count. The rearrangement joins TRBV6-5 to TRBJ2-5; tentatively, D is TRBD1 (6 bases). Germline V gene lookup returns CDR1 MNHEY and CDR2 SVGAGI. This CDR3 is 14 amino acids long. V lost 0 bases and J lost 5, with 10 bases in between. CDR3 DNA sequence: TGTGCCAGCAGTTACTCGACCCAGGGGGAGACCCAGTACTTC. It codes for CASSYSTQGETQYF.

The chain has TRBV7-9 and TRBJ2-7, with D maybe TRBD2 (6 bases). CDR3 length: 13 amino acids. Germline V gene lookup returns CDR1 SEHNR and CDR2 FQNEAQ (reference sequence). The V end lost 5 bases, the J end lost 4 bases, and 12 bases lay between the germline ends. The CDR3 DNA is TGTGCCAGCAGCCCTGAGGAGGGTTACGAGCAGTACTTC. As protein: CASSPEEGYEQYF.

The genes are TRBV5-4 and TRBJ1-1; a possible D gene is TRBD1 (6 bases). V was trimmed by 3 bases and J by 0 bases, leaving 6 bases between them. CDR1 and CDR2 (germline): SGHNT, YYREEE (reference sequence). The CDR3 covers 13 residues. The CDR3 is CASSWTVNTEAFF. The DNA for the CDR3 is TGTGCCAGCAGCTGGACAGTGAACACTGAAGCTTTCTTT.

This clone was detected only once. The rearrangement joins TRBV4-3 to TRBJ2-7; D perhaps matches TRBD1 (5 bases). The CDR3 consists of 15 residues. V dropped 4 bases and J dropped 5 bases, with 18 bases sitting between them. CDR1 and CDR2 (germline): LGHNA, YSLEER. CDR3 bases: TGCGCCAGCAGCCTGGAAAGGGCAGGGAACCACGAGCAGTACTTC. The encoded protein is CASSLERAGNHEQYF.

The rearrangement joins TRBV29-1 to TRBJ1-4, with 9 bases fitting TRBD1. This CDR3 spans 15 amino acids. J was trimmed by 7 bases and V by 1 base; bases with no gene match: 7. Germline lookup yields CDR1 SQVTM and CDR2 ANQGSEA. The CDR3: CSVEVPGQGPEKLFF. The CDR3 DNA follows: TGCAGCGTTGAAGTCCCGGGACAGGGCCCTGAAAAACTGTTTTTT.

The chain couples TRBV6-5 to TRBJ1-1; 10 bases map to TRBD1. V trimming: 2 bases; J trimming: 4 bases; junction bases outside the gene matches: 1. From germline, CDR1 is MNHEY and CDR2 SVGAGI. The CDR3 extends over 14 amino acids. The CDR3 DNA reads TGTGCCAGCAGTTACCGGGACAGGGGCACTGAAGCTTTCTTT. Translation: CASSYRDRGTEAFF.

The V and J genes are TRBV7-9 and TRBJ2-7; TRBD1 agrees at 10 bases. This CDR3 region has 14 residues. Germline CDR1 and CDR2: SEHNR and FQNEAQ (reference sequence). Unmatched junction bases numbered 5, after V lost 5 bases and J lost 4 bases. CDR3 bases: TGTGCCAGCAGCGCGACAGGGGGCGAGTACGAGCAGTACTTC. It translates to CASSATGGEYEQYF.

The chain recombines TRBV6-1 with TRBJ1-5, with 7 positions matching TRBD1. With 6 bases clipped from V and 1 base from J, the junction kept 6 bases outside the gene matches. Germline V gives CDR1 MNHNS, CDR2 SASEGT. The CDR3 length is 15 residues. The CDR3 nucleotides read TGTGCCAGCAGCGTTTCACAGGGGAGCAATCAGCCCCAGCATTTT. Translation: CASSVSQGSNQPQHF.